These 20 T cell receptor beta chains came from one sample sequenced in a study of CD8 T cells in ankylosing spondylitis. TCRdb reprocessed the 5' RACE reads via MiXCR and lists one record per CDR3 protein. The sample shows around 220,000 distinct CDR3 sequences, about 10% of them seen only once. The specimen was blood, either unsorted or a sorted T cell fraction (not recorded which). All receptors come from a male donor with ankylosing spondylitis or in good health (not recorded which).

This clonotype has ten or more counts. This rearrangement joins TRBV20-1 to TRBJ1-2, with D perhaps matching TRBD1 (5 bases). Germline CDR1 reads DFQATT; CDR2 reads SNEGSKA (reference sequence). This CDR3 region has 16 residues. V was pared by 5 bases and J by 0 bases, with 19 bases between. Here the CDR3 DNA reads TGCAGTGCTTCCCTCTTGGGCGGGGCAACTAACTATGGCTACACCTTC. Protein: CSASLLGGATNYGYTF.

This clonotype was seen ten or more times. The chain joins TRBV20-1 to TRBJ2-1, with 9 bases matching TRBD2. J lost 8 bases, V lost 1 base, and 0 bases had no gene match. The CDR3 contains 12 residues. CDR1 is DFQATT and CDR2 is SNEGSKA in the germline V gene (reference sequence). This CDR3 reads CSARGLADEQFF. The CDR3 region has the DNA TGCAGTGCTAGAGGACTAGCGGATGAGCAGTTCTTC.

This clonotype was picked up many times. The chain joins TRBV3-1 to TRBJ2-5, with D unresolved. Trimming left V 5 bases short and J 0 bases short, with 13 bases between. The CDR3 has 15 residues. Germline CDR1 LGHDT, CDR2 YNNKEL (reference sequence). CDR3 residues: CASSIRPSDQETQYF. DNA of the CDR3: TGTGCCAGCAGCATACGACCCTCCGACCAAGAGACCCAGTACTTC.

The chain uses TRBV11-2 and TRBJ2-5; TRBD2 aligns across 8 bases. This CDR3 region has 15 residues. Germline V gene sequence: CDR1 SGHAT, CDR2 FQNNGV. Trimming at V came to 6 bases and at J to 4 bases, leaving 10 bases not matched to a gene. The DNA of the CDR3 is TGTGCCAGCAGGGAAGCGGGGGAGTTCGGAGAGACCCAGTACTTC. Protein: CASREAGEFGETQYF.

There are many counts of this clonotype. The chain carries TRBV5-1 and TRBJ2-3, with no clear D. The CDR3 runs to 16 residues. CDR1 SGHRS and CDR2 YFSETQ come from the germline V gene. The V and J ends lost 0 bases and 0 bases respectively, with 11 bases between them. The CDR3 DNA follows: TGCGCCAGCAGCTTGGCGGCAATATCGAGCACAGATACGCAGTATTTT. Translation gives CASSLAAISSTDTQYF. Based on the CDR3 plus reference TRBV5-1 and TRBJ2-3, the full variable domain is KAGVTQTPRYLIKTRGQQVTLSCSPISGHRSVSWYQQTPGQGLQFLFEYFSETQRNKGNFPGRFSGRQFSNSRSEMNVSTLELGDSALYLCASSLAAISSTDTQYFGPGTRLTVL.

This clonotype appeared many times. The chain joins TRBV7-3 to TRBJ2-3; 12 bases are a match to TRBD2. Germline loops: CDR1 SGHTA, CDR2 FQGTGA. CDR3 size: 16 residues. J lost 5 bases, V lost 3 bases, and 6 bases had no gene match. CDR3 DNA: TGTGCCAGCAGCTTGGGACTAGCGGGCACGTTAGATACGCAGTATTTT. Encoded protein: CASSLGLAGTLDTQYF.

This clonotype has a count of ten or more. The chain combines TRBV6-6 with TRBJ1-4; a weak D match, TRBD1 (5 bases). CDR3 length equals 13 residues. V shed 11 bases and J shed 1 base, with 11 bases lying between them. The germline CDR1 and CDR2 sequences are MNHNY and SVGAGI (reference sequence). The CDR3 coding sequence is TGTGCCCTTAAAGGGGAAACTAATGAAAAACTGTTTTTT. This sequence encodes CALKGETNEKLFF.

The rearrangement joins TRBV3-1 to TRBJ2-5; 11 positions agree with TRBD2. Losses at the gene ends were 2 bases for V and 4 bases for J; bases not matched to a gene: 6. The germline gives CDR1 LGHDT, CDR2 YNNKEL (reference sequence). The CDR3 runs to 16 residues. The CDR3 region has the DNA TGTGCCAGCAGCCAAAGAACTAGCGGGGGAGGAGAGACCCAGTACTTC. Translated: CASSQRTSGGGETQYF.

The table lists this clonotype with a few counts. This rearrangement joins TRBV12-3 or TRBV12-4 to TRBJ1-4; D is ambiguous. The CDR3 runs to 14 residues. V dropped 4 bases and J dropped 7 bases, with 13 bases sitting between them. Here the CDR3 DNA reads TGTGCCAGCAGTTCCACAAAAAGCGGTGAAAAACTGTTTTTT. This sequence encodes CASSSTKSGEKLFF.

In its sample, this clonotype was seen many times. Written as DNA, the CDR3 is TGTGCCAGCAGTCAACAGGGCGTGGGTAATTCACCCCTCCACTTT. Translated, it gives CASSQQGVGNSPLHF. The gene calls are TRBV12-3 or TRBV12-4 and TRBJ1-6; D perhaps matches TRBD1 (6 bases). Trimming took off 5 bases at V and 6 bases at J, with 14 bases between the two ends. This CDR3 spans 15 amino acids.

The sample holds many counts of this clonotype. The chain recombines TRBV5-6 with TRBJ2-1, with 7 bases fitting TRBD2. From germline, CDR1 is SGHDT and CDR2 YYEEEE. Trimming cost V 3 bases and J 5 bases; bases outside gene matches: 2. The CDR3 sequence is 13 residues long. The DNA of the CDR3 is TGTGCCAGCAGCTCCACTAGCGACAATGAGCAGTTCTTC. Protein: CASSSTSDNEQFF. The full variable domain, with the rest looked up from reference TRBV5-6 and TRBJ2-1, is DAGVTQSPTHLIKTRGQQVTLRCSPKSGHDTVSWYQQALGQGPQFIFQYYEEEERQRGNFPDRFSGHQFPNYSSELNVNALLLGDSALYLCASSSTSDNEQFFGPGTRLTVL.

This clonotype was observed many times. The V call is TRBV19, the J call TRBJ2-7; the D gene is possibly TRBD2 (5 bases). The V gene's germline CDR1 is LNHDA and CDR2 SQIVND (reference sequence). The V and J ends lost 4 bases and 6 bases respectively, with 13 bases between them. The CDR3 runs 13 residues. The CDR3 DNA follows: TGTGCCAGTAGTACTGGACTTGAGTCCGAGCAGTACTTC. This translates into CASSTGLESEQYF.

Ten or more counts support this clonotype. The CDR3 region is CASKGPSGGPNTEAFF. The CDR3 DNA reads as TGCGCCAGCAAAGGCCCCTCCGGGGGGCCGAACACTGAAGCTTTCTTT. V is TRBV5-1 and J is TRBJ1-1, with D perhaps matching TRBD1 (6 bases). V lost 6 bases and J lost 1, with 19 bases in between. The germline V gene encodes CDR1 SGHRS and CDR2 YFSETQ. This CDR3 contains 16 residues.

The chain carries TRBV5-1 and TRBJ2-3, with 13 bases matching TRBD2. CDR3 length: 16 residues. Trimming at V came to 4 bases and at J to 6 bases, leaving 8 bases not matched to a gene. CDR1 and CDR2 from the germline V gene are SGHRS and YFSETQ. The CDR3 DNA reads TGCGCCAGCAGCATGGGGACTAGCGGGGCCGTGGATACGCAGTATTTT. Translating it yields CASSMGTSGAVDTQYF.

This clonotype was recorded a few times. The gene calls are TRBV7-2 and TRBJ2-3; TRBD2 agrees at 13 bases. V lost 4 bases and J lost 5; bases outside the gene matches: 6. The CDR3 is 16 residues long. The V gene's germline CDR1 is SGHTA and CDR2 FQGNSA. CDR3 nucleotides: TGTGCCAGCAGCTCACAGACTAGCGGGGGGCAAGATACGCAGTATTTT. This encodes CASSSQTSGGQDTQYF.

The gene calls are TRBV7-2 and TRBJ1-4; D gene ambiguous. Per the germline V gene, CDR1 is SGHTA and CDR2 is FQGNSA. The ends were cut back, 4 bases at V and 7 bases at J, with 19 bases in the middle. CDR3 size: 16 residues. DNA for the CDR3: TGTGCCAGCAGCTACAACTCGGGAGCGGGCGGTGAAAAACTGTTTTTT. Amino acids: CASSYNSGAGGEKLFF. Using reference TRBV7-2 and TRBJ1-4 for the parts outside the CDR3, the full variable domain is GAGVSQSPSNKVTEKGKDVELRCDPISGHTALYWYRQSLGQGLEFLIYFQGNSAPDKSGLPSDRFSAERTGGSVSTLTIQRTQQEDSAVYLCASSYNSGAGGEKLFFGSGTQLSVL.

This clonotype was recorded at least ten times. The rearrangement joins TRBV5-1 to TRBJ2-7, with 7 bases identical to TRBD1. V lost 4 bases, J lost 7 bases, and 8 bases stayed unmatched. Germline V CDR1 and CDR2: SGHRS, YFSETQ. The CDR3 runs to 13 residues. The CDR3 region is CASSRDRVEEQYF. The CDR3 nucleotides are TGCGCCAGCAGCCGCGACAGGGTGGAAGAGCAGTACTTC.

The sample holds a few counts of this clonotype. V gene TRBV7-9 combines with J gene TRBJ2-5; perhaps D is TRBD1 or TRBD2 (5 bases each). V lost 10 bases and J 5 bases, leaving 11 bases between the germline ends. The CDR3 runs 11 residues. Germline V lookup: CDR1 SEHNR, CDR2 FQNEAQ (reference sequence). The CDR3 region has the DNA TGTGCCACCCGATGGGGGGAGACCCAGTACTTC. Amino acids: CATRWGETQYF.

This clonotype was counted many times. The chain couples TRBV18 to TRBJ1-2, with D tentatively TRBD1 (6 bases). Deletions cut 0 bases from V and 8 bases from J, with 10 bases between. The CDR3 contains 13 residues. Germline V gives CDR1 KGHSH, CDR2 LQKENI. The CDR3 reads CASSPPPGDGYTF. CDR3 sequence (DNA): TGTGCCAGCTCACCACCGCCAGGGGACGGCTACACCTTC.

This clonotype was seen repeatedly, ten times or more. This chain links TRBV20-1 with TRBJ2-7; D call uncertain. V was shortened by 1 base and J by 0 bases, with 13 bases between the two germline ends. There are 15 residues in the CDR3. CDR1 is DFQATT and CDR2 is SNEGSKA in the germline V gene (reference sequence). DNA of the CDR3: TGCAGTGCTAGAGGGGGTTACCTATCCTCCTACGAGCAGTACTTC. Translated, it gives CSARGGYLSSYEQYF.